This TCR beta chain was recorded in a study of T-cell memory formation after mild COVID-19. TCRdb passed the 5' RACE reads through MiXCR, listing each CDR3 protein once. The profile shows hundreds of thousands of distinct CDR3 sequences, roughly a fifth of them singletons. The ends lost 3 bases at V and 7 bases at J; junction bases unmatched: 11. The CDR3 covers 16 residues. V usage is TRBV12-3 or TRBV12-4 and J usage is TRBJ1-2, with 10 bases matching TRBD1. The sample consisted of PBMCs or a T cell subset sorted from them (not recorded which). The TCR comes from an adult woman who had mild COVID-19 (a few samples of this study predate the infection). Cell type and time point are not known. CDR3 nucleotides: TGTGCCAGCAGTTTTTCCCCTGGACAGGGGGTGGGTGGCTACACCTTC. Residues: CASSFSPGQGVGGYTF.